The 23 T cell receptor beta chains below all came from one sample that was sequenced in a study of CD4 T cells in relation to SARS-CoV-2 and coronaviruses. Before the COVID-19 pandemic, during about 2010-2018, CD4+ T cells were taken from unexposed donors. The cells were cultured for around ten days before CD4+ T cells were isolated. Produced via immunoSEQ multiplex PCR; TCRdb's table is partial and in-frame only. The sample records about 29,000 clones, more than 70% being singletons. No antigens are known for them. Sequencing was done on a sample of CD4+ T cells from PBMCs, cultured in vitro. Receptor source: a human donor in good health.

The J gene is TRBJ2-1, the V gene TRBV7-8, with D perhaps matching TRBD1 (8 bases). V dropped 3 bases and J dropped 6 bases, with 21 bases sitting between them. The germline CDR1 and CDR2 sequences are SGHVS and FQNEAQ. The CDR3 length is 17 residues. CDR3 amino acids: CASSLVGGQGAGNEQFF. The CDR3 bases are TGTGCCAGCAGCTTGGTGGGGGGGCAGGGGGCCGGCAATGAGCAGTTCTTC.

This chain links TRBV9 with TRBJ2-3; D perhaps matches TRBD1 (6 bases). This CDR3 contains 18 residues. V was trimmed by 0 bases and J by 0 bases, leaving 17 bases between them. CDR1 and CDR2 from the germline V gene are SGDLS and YYNGEE. CDR3 protein: CASSVVGGGSPSTDTQYF. The CDR3 coding sequence is TGTGCCAGCAGCGTAGTAGGGGGTGGCAGCCCTAGCACAGATACGCAGTATTTT.

The chain uses TRBV6-5 and TRBJ2-4, with 7 nucleotides matching TRBD1. The germline gives CDR1 MNHEY, CDR2 SVGAGI. This CDR3 region has 14 residues. The V segment lost 11 bases and the J segment 0 bases; nucleotides outside the gene matches: 7. CDR3 DNA sequence: TGTGCCGGGGGACAGTCCTTAGCCAAAAACATTCAGTACTTC. This encodes CAGGQSLAKNIQYF.

The chain has TRBV3-1 (or the pseudogene TRBV3-2) and TRBJ2-1; D is unclear. With 2 bases removed from V and 0 bases from J, the gap between germline ends came to 8 bases. The germline CDR1 and CDR2 sequences are LGHDT and YNNKEL (reference sequence). The CDR3 totals 15 residues. The CDR3 DNA reads as TGTGCCAGCAGCCAATCCCTGAGCTCCTACAATGAGCAGTTCTTC. Translation: CASSQSLSSYNEQFF.

The rearrangement uses TRBV19 and TRBJ1-2; TRBD1 matches at 8 bases. Germline V gene data show CDR1 as LNHDA and CDR2 as SQIVND (reference sequence). This CDR3 has 15 amino acids. Trimming took 7 bases from V and 4 from J; bases not matched to a gene: 11. In DNA, the CDR3 is TGTGCCAGTACCATGGGTACAGGGGGGCCCTATGGCTACACCTTC. It specifies CASTMGTGGPYGYTF. Combining the CDR3 with reference TRBV19 and TRBJ1-2 gives the whole variable domain DGGITQSPKYLFRKEGQNVTLSCEQNLNHDAMYWYRQDPGQGLRLIYYSQIVNDFQKGDIAEGYSVSREKKESFPLTVTSAQKNPTAFYLCASTMGTGGPYGYTFGSGTRLTVV.

The sample holds one count of this clone. The chain employs TRBV29-1 and TRBJ1-2, with D hard to call. The germline V gene encodes CDR1 SQVTM and CDR2 ANQGSEA. V was shortened by 4 bases and J by 8 bases, with 11 bases between the two germline ends. The CDR3 spans 11 residues. CDR3 nucleotide sequence: TGCAGCGTTGGGGCGGACTTGGGCTACACCTTC. Translated: CSVGADLGYTF.

The rearrangement joins TRBV19 to TRBJ1-1; D is uncertain. There are 13 residues in the CDR3. The V end lost 1 base, the J end lost 3 bases, and 6 bases lay between the germline ends. The V gene's germline CDR1 is LNHDA and CDR2 SQIVND (reference sequence). CDR3 DNA sequence: TGTGCCAGTAGTATAGGGTTCGACACTGAAGCTTTCTTT. It codes for CASSIGFDTEAFF.

This clone was recorded only once. The V gene is TRBV18, the J gene TRBJ1-2, with D possibly TRBD1 on 6 matching bases. The V gene lost 8 bases and the J gene lost 6 bases, with 13 bases spanning the gap. The CDR3 spans 12 residues. Germline CDR1 reads KGHSH; CDR2 reads LQKENI. The chain's CDR3 is CASAQGDHGYTF. CDR3 nucleotides: TGTGCCAGCGCACAGGGTGATCATGGCTACACCTTC.

This clone has just a few counts. The chain joins TRBV19 to TRBJ1-2; D may be TRBD1 (5 bases). CDR3 size: 16 residues. The V and J ends lost 5 bases and 1 base respectively, with 17 bases between them. Germline loops: CDR1 LNHDA, CDR2 SQIVND (reference sequence). The CDR3: CASSSQLGRGNYGYTF. DNA of the CDR3: TGTGCCAGTAGTTCCCAACTCGGGAGGGGTAACTATGGCTACACCTTC.

The chain combines TRBV5-6 with TRBJ1-2; D uncertain. This CDR3 is built from 16 residues. Germline CDR1 SGHDT, CDR2 YYEEEE. V lost 1 base and J lost 4, with 17 bases in between. The CDR3 bases are TGTGCCAGCAGCTTGTCGCCAAGGACGGACCGCTATGGCTACACCTTC. Protein product: CASSLSPRTDRYGYTF.

This clone is hyperexpanded in the sample. It is likely a read error, because the conserved phenylalanine at the end of the CDR3 is missing. The DNA is omitted, as the CDR3 cannot be located on it reliably, and the CDR3 follows TCRdb's listing. V usage is TRBV9 and J usage is TRBJ2-7; TRBD1 is the table's D call and was not checked against the DNA. The CDR3 is 12 amino acids in total, end residues counted. Germline lookup yields CDR1 SGDLS and CDR2 YYNGEE. The CDR3 reads CASSLLGTGLSH.

The chain combines TRBV5-1 with TRBJ2-3; TRBD2 agrees at 9 bases. Germline CDR1 reads SGHRS; CDR2 reads YFSETQ. Trimming cost V 5 bases and J 5 bases; bases outside gene matches: 9. The CDR3 consists of 15 residues. CDR3: CASSRRGGPQDTQYF. CDR3 DNA sequence: TGCGCCAGCAGTCGGCGGGGGGGCCCCCAAGATACGCAGTATTTT.

The chain links TRBV7-3 to TRBJ2-3; D remains ambiguous. CDR3 length equals 15 residues. Trimming removed 1 base from V and 0 bases from J, with 8 bases in between. CDR1 and CDR2 from the germline V gene are SGHTA and FQGTGA. The CDR3 here is CASSLMGPSTDTQYF. The CDR3 nucleotides are TGTGCCAGCAGCTTAATGGGCCCTAGCACAGATACGCAGTATTTT.

In regard to this clone: Other DNA sequences within the sample encode an identical CDR3. The V gene is TRBV2, the J gene TRBJ1-2, with TRBD1 matching over 8 bases. Germline lookup yields CDR1 SNHLY and CDR2 FYNNEI. The CDR3 is made up of 15 amino acids. V shed 6 bases and J 0 bases; nucleotides not matched to a gene: 6. As DNA, the CDR3 is TGTGCCAGCAGGAAGGACAGGGAGTCTAACTATGGCTACACCTTC. Protein product: CASRKDRESNYGYTF.

V and J are TRBV19 and TRBJ2-4, with TRBD2 matching over 10 bases. Germline lookup yields CDR1 LNHDA and CDR2 SQIVND (reference sequence). CDR3 length equals 21 residues. With 7 bases clipped from V and 0 bases from J, the junction kept 21 bases outside the gene matches. In nucleotides, the CDR3 is TGTGCCAGTACCAGTTGGAGCGGGACTAGCGACGAGGGCCCAGCCAAAAACATTCAGTACTTC. Its protein is CASTSWSGTSDEGPAKNIQYF.

The chain links TRBV6-2 or TRBV6-3 to TRBJ2-2, with 7 nucleotides matching TRBD2. Germline V gives CDR1 MNHEY, CDR2 SVGEGT. The V gene end was trimmed by 0 bases and the J gene end by 3 bases; junction bases not matched to a gene: 7. This CDR3 has 17 amino acids. For the CDR3, the DNA is TGTGCCAGCAGTTACTCGGCGCGGGAGCCGTACACCGGGGAGCTGTTTTTT. Amino acid sequence: CASSYSAREPYTGELFF.

The CDR3 bases are TGTGCCAGCAGTCTATCCCAGGGTGTTGCAGAAAAACTGTTTTTT. The encoded protein is CASSLSQGVAEKLFF. The V gene is TRBV28, the J gene TRBJ1-4; the D gene is possibly TRBD1 (5 bases). Germline CDR1 MDHEN, CDR2 SYDVKM. Trimming cost V 5 bases and J 8 bases, with 18 bases left between them. This CDR3 has 15 amino acids.

This chain connects TRBV6-5 to TRBJ1-2; maybe TRBD1 (5 bases). V was cut by 2 bases and J by 6 bases, with 10 bases left in between. From germline, CDR1 is MNHEY and CDR2 SVGAGI. There are 13 residues in the CDR3. CDR3 sequence: CASSYNGGDGYTF. CDR3 coding DNA: TGTGCCAGCAGTTACAACGGGGGGGATGGCTACACCTTC.

This chain uses TRBV16 with TRBJ2-2; no definite D call. Germline V gene data show CDR1 as KGHSY and CDR2 as FQNENV. The CDR3 is 14 residues long. Trimming stripped 1 base from V and 8 bases from J, with 11 bases between. The CDR3 DNA sequence: TGTGCCAGCAGCCAATTTCAGGACGCGGGGGAGCTGTTTTTT. It yields the protein CASSQFQDAGELFF.

Note on this clone: The sample has other DNA sequences that encode this CDR3 too. The chain joins TRBV3-1 (or the pseudogene TRBV3-2) to TRBJ2-3; no definite D call. This CDR3 spans 13 amino acids. Trimming left V 2 bases short and J 2 bases short, with 5 bases between. The germline V gene has CDR1 LGHDT and CDR2 YNNKEL (reference sequence). This CDR3 reads CASSQPPTDTQYF. The CDR3 nucleotides read TGTGCCAGCAGCCAACCCCCCACAGATACGCAGTATTTT.

The rearrangement links TRBV7-9 to TRBJ2-1, with D perhaps matching TRBD1 or TRBD2 (5 bases each). Germline V gene lookup returns CDR1 SEHNR and CDR2 FQNEAQ (reference sequence). This CDR3 contains 14 residues. V was cut by 5 bases and J by 8 bases, with 16 bases left in between. The CDR3 nucleotides are TGTGCCAGCAGCGCTCCGGGGCTCGGGGATGAGCAGTTCTTC. It encodes CASSAPGLGDEQFF.

The rearrangement uses TRBV7-2 and TRBJ2-2, with TRBD2 matching over 9 bases. Germline V gene data show CDR1 as SGHTA and CDR2 as FQGNSA. The V gene end was trimmed by 1 base and the J gene end by 2 bases; junction bases not matched to a gene: 2. The CDR3 spans 16 residues. CDR3 DNA: TGTGCCAGCAGCTTAGTAGGGACTAGCAACACCGGGGAGCTGTTTTTT. This encodes CASSLVGTSNTGELFF.

CDR3 in amino acids: CAITSVTYNEQFF. Here the CDR3 DNA reads TGTGCCATCACTAGCGTTACCTACAATGAGCAGTTCTTC. The chain carries TRBV10-3 and TRBJ2-1; maybe TRBD2 (6 bases). Germline V gene lookup returns CDR1 ENHRY and CDR2 SYGVKD. The germline V and J ends were trimmed by 7 bases and 2 bases, with 9 bases remaining between them. The CDR3 runs 13 residues.